Sequencing of this T cell receptor (beta chain) was carried out in a study of blood T cells in healthy people across ages (dated by TCRdb to the mid-2010s). With respect to the entire study: Template switching captured roughly one uniquely barcoded TCR beta cDNA molecule per two T cells in model experiments. To track age-related changes in TCR beta repertoire diversity, the study relied on deep sequencing normalized with unique cDNA molecular identifiers. Four age groups were formed from the donors: young (average roughly 15 years), middle-aged (approximately 41), aged (more than 55) and long-lived (about 75). Donors of different ages were randomly distributed across sequencing lanes to avoid experimental bias. The study analyzed two additional independent replicas of 1 million unique cDNA reads from the same blood draw for two donors, one aged 18 to 30 and one aged 80 or older.

Results and caveats for the whole study, not just this receptor: Because profiling used bulk unsorted PBMCs, naive and antigen-experienced compartments could not be compared conclusively. The CMV infection status of donors was not known, potentially confounding age-related changes in expanded clonotypes. Observed TCR beta diversity correlated strongly with the percentage of naive T cells measured by flow cytometry. Estimates of total diversity based on one million sequenced T cells were considered lower bounds and underestimates. Compared with the aged group, more naive CD4+ T cells, fewer expanded clones and increased TCR diversity were shown by the long-lived group, suggesting age selection. As age increased, observed TCR beta diversity per million T cells dropped in a roughly linear way, and a significant reduction was already evident by age 40.

The germline V gene encodes CDR1 LGHNA and CDR2 YNFKEQ. The CDR3, from cysteine to phenylalanine, totals 14 residues. Here the CDR3 DNA is all that survives: 42 bases in frame from base 1. V is pared back by 1 base and J by 4 bases, with 10 bases lying between the germline termini. A remark on this clonotype: Its antigen remains unidentified. No base-level quality is on record; no much larger clone is a single base apart.

The library came from 5' RACE. The data were produced on an Illumina HiSeq 2500. A second PCR of 7 to 11 cycles was performed with a sample-barcoded 5' primer and a J-beta primer mix. A unique molecular identifier was introduced onto each TCR beta cDNA molecule by a template-switch 5' adaptor carrying 12 random nucleotides. Each sample yielded at least 2.5 million CDR3-containing paired-end reads. The Mint cDNA synthesis kit, primed by a TRBC-specific oligonucleotide, was used to synthesize first-strand cDNA from all RNA. Following uracil-DNA glycosylase treatment, all cDNA underwent a first 18-cycle PCR with the universal primers M1SS and BC2_uni_R. In the source study's methods: For normalization, 1 million high-quality reads, each with a distinct molecular identifier, were randomly selected from each sample. Instead of being binned into consensus sequences, reads with shared molecular identifiers were discarded. MiTCR, run with a Q25 quality threshold and the strictest error-elimination algorithm, handled CDR3 identification, clonotype clustering and error correction. Lower-bound total TCR beta diversity was estimated with a nonparametric unseen species model using Euler transformation. TCRdb redid the processing of the public reads, applying fastp at Q25 and MiXCR, and retained in-frame beta chains. Rows are combined by CDR3 protein, so each entry shows the most common genes and DNA. For this entry, the V and J calls and clone size follow TCRdb and not the study's own pipeline. This sample gives hundreds of thousands of distinct CDR3 sequences in total; 35% to 50% of them show up just once. Of the sample, around 30% falls within the top ten clones.

Donors were 40 or so systemically healthy Caucasian individuals from Russia aged 6 to 90 years. Each donor gave around 9.5 milliliters of peripheral blood, collected into EDTA-treated Vacutainer tubes. Ficoll-Paque density-gradient centrifugation was used to isolate PBMCs, with at least 7 million obtained per sample. Trizol reagent was used to extract total RNA from PBMCs, with at least 5.5 micrograms per sample. For every donor, flow cytometry on a PBMC aliquot measured the percentage of naive CD45RAhigh/CD27high T cells. The chain joins TRBV4-2 to TRBJ2-5, with no D gene named confidently. The clonotype was recovered from an elderly man in good health. The sequencing sample was made of blood. The CDR3 is CASSQVGVGETQYF. The bases read TGTGCCAGCAGCCAAGTTGGCGTGGGAGAGACCCAGTACTTC.